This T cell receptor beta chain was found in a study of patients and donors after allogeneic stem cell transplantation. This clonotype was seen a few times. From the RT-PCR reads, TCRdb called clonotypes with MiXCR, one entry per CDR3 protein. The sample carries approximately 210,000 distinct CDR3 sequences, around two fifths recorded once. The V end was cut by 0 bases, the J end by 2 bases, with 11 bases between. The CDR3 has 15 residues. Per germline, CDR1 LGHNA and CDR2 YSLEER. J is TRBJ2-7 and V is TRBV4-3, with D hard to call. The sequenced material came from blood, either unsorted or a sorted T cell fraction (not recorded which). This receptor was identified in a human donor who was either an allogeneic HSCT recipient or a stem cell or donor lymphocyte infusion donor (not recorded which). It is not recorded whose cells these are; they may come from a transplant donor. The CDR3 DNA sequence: TGCGCCAGCAGCCAAGAGTTTGGACCGCCCTACGAGCAGTACTTC. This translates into CASSQEFGPPYEQYF.